The source of this T cell receptor (beta chain) is a study of cytomegalovirus exposure and HLA in healthy donors. Broader study findings: Cytomegalovirus association was listed for around 170 TCR beta chains.

Germline V gives CDR1 SGHVS, CDR2 FQNEAQ. The CDR3 consists of 15 residues. V gave up 3 bases and J gave up 0 bases, with 11 bases separating them. In regard to this clone: The antigen is unknown.

This PCR relied on a set of 60 Vbeta primers and 13 Jbeta primers. Some clones are missing from TCRdb's copy, which holds only in-frame ones; the method was immunoSEQ multiplex PCR. This repertoire shows about 170,000 clones, about four fifths found once; its top ten account for 1%. This chain connects TRBV7-8 to TRBJ1-2; D is uncertain. The specimen sequenced was PBMCs. This clonotype was obtained from a woman in her forties or fifties in good health and CMV-seropositive. CDR3 loop: CASSFKVTSNYGYTF. CDR3 bases: TGTGCCAGCAGCTTTAAAGTAACTTCTAACTATGGCTACACCTTC. Based on the CDR3 plus reference TRBV7-8 and TRBJ1-2, the full variable domain is GAGVSQSPRYKVAKRGQDVALRCDPISGHVSLFWYQQALGQGPEFLTYFQNEAQLDKSGLPSDRFFAERPEGSVSTLKIQRTQQEDSAVYLCASSFKVTSNYGYTFGSGTRLTVV.